The 21 T cell receptor beta chains in this list originate from one sample, sequenced in a study of early T cells in non-severe SARS-CoV-2 infection. Using its own MiXCR run on the 5' RACE reads, TCRdb lists one record per CDR3 protein. Of 85,000 to 100,000 distinct CDR3 sequences listed, about 10% are singletons. The sequences come from whole blood, collected at baseline. These receptors came from an adult who was a healthcare worker with PCR-confirmed SARS-CoV-2 infection or an uninfected control (not recorded which).

This clonotype was seen more than once but under ten times. V gene TRBV2 combines with J gene TRBJ1-6, with 7 bases that match TRBD1. CDR1 and CDR2 from the germline V gene are SNHLY and FYNNEI. This CDR3 has 14 residues. CDR3 DNA sequence: TGTGCAGTGGAGGGGGCAGTTTGGAATTCACCCCTCCACTTT. Translating gives CAVEGAVWNSPLHF. The full variable domain, with the rest looked up from reference TRBV2 and TRBJ1-6, is EPEVTQTPSHQVTQMGQEVILRCVPISNHLYFYWYRQILGQKVEFLVSFYNNEISEKSEIFDDQFSVERPDGSNFTLKIRSTKLEDSAMYFCAVEGAVWNSPLHFGNGTRLTVT.

This clonotype has only a few counts. The gene calls are TRBV7-2 and TRBJ2-5; D perhaps matches TRBD1 (6 bases). The V and J ends lost 5 bases and 5 bases respectively, with 12 bases between them. Germline CDR1 reads SGHTA; CDR2 reads FQGNSA. The CDR3 is 13 amino acids. The CDR3, as DNA: TGTGCCAGCAGCCCTTGGGGGCTCGAGACCCAGTACTTC. Residues: CASSPWGLETQYF. Supplemented by reference TRBV7-2 and TRBJ2-5, the full variable domain reads GAGVSQSPSNKVTEKGKDVELRCDPISGHTALYWYRQSLGQGLEFLIYFQGNSAPDKSGLPSDRFSAERTGGSVSTLTIQRTQQEDSAVYLCASSPWGLETQYFGPGTRLLVL.

V and J are TRBV6-5 and TRBJ1-2; D uncertain. The V end was cut by 4 bases, the J end by 5 bases, with 17 bases between. The length of the CDR3 is 15 residues. Germline V lookup: CDR1 MNHEY, CDR2 SVGAGI. The CDR3 here is CASSLSTLGEYGYTF. For the CDR3, the DNA is TGTGCCAGCAGTTTATCCACTCTCGGGGAATATGGCTACACCTTC.

The chain recombines TRBV7-2 with TRBJ2-7; no firm D call. Per the germline V gene, CDR1 is SGHTA and CDR2 is FQGNSA. The CDR3 runs 15 residues. Trimming shortened V by 1 base and J by 7 bases, and 17 bases separated the two germline ends. Here the CDR3 reads CASSLVYLGPVEQYF. The CDR3 nucleotides read TGTGCCAGCAGCTTAGTTTACCTTGGCCCTGTGGAGCAGTACTTC.

This clonotype occurred many times. This chain connects TRBV10-3 to TRBJ2-7; 8 bases are a match to TRBD1. Per the germline V gene, CDR1 is ENHRY and CDR2 is SYGVKD. The V gene end was trimmed by 3 bases and the J gene end by 4 bases; junction bases not matched to a gene: 11. CDR3 length: 16 residues. The CDR3 DNA sequence: TGTGCCATCAGTGACTTTCGGACAGGGAAGACGTACGAGCAGTACTTC. Translation: CAISDFRTGKTYEQYF.

In this sample, this clonotype turned up a few times. The CDR3 loop reads CASMGRGETEQFF. CDR3 sequence (DNA): TGCGCCAGCATGGGGAGGGGAGAGACTGAGCAGTTCTTC. The chain uses TRBV5-1 and TRBJ2-1, with 7 bases matching TRBD2. V lost 6 bases, J lost 9 bases, and 9 bases stayed unmatched. The CDR3 loop spans 13 amino acids. Per the germline V gene, CDR1 is SGHRS and CDR2 is YFSETQ.

This clonotype was counted at least ten times. This chain joins TRBV20-1 and TRBJ1-5, with D unclear. This CDR3 is built from 16 residues. CDR1 is DFQATT and CDR2 is SNEGSKA in the germline V gene (reference sequence). Trimming cost V 4 bases and J 2 bases, with 18 bases left between them. CDR3 nucleotide sequence: TGCAGTGCTACCACGCCCGGTACGGACCGCAATCAGCCCCAGCATTTT. As protein: CSATTPGTDRNQPQHF.

This clonotype was detected ten times or more. The CDR3 loop is CSARQSYEQYF. CDR3 DNA sequence: TGCAGCGCGCGGCAATCCTACGAGCAGTACTTC. The chain couples TRBV29-1 to TRBJ2-7; D is undetermined. Between the trimmed V and J ends, which lost 7 bases and 1 base, there was a span of 8 bases. The CDR3 length is 11 residues. From germline, CDR1 is SQVTM and CDR2 ANQGSEA.

V usage is TRBV29-1 and J usage is TRBJ1-1; D unresolved. The V end was cut by 8 bases, the J end by 12 bases, with 19 bases between. Per the germline V gene, CDR1 is SQVTM and CDR2 is ANQGSEA. This CDR3 has 11 residues. CDR3 region: CSFWTVSKTFF. CDR3 in DNA: TGCAGCTTTTGGACCGTTTCGAAAACTTTCTTT.

This clonotype was recorded a few times. This rearrangement joins TRBV29-1 to TRBJ1-2; no clear D. Germline V gene sequence: CDR1 SQVTM, CDR2 ANQGSEA. The CDR3 totals 11 residues. The V end was cut by 7 bases, the J end by 4 bases, with 10 bases between. The CDR3 DNA reads TGCAGCGGTACTAATTCCTATGGCTACACCTTC. Its translation: CSGTNSYGYTF.

The table lists this clonotype with a few counts. The chain combines TRBV5-5 with TRBJ1-5; D is uncertain. The germline V gene encodes CDR1 SGHKS and CDR2 YYEKEE (reference sequence). Trimming removed 0 bases from V and 11 bases from J, with 12 bases in between. The CDR3 is 13 amino acids. CDR3 amino acids: CASSLAQFTAQHF. The CDR3 DNA is TGTGCCAGCAGCTTGGCCCAGTTTACCGCCCAGCATTTT.

The sample holds many counts of this clonotype. V is TRBV18 and J is TRBJ2-3; D unresolved. CDR3 size: 14 residues. In germline, CDR1 is KGHSH, CDR2 LQKENI. V lost 0 bases, J lost 2 bases, and 6 bases lay in between. The CDR3 here is CASSPPANTDTQYF. The CDR3 DNA reads TGTGCCAGCTCACCACCGGCTAACACAGATACGCAGTATTTT.

This rearrangement joins TRBV6-6 to TRBJ1-1; D is unclear. The V and J ends lost 11 bases and 4 bases respectively, with 14 bases between them. The length of the CDR3 is 12 residues. Looked up from germline, CDR1 is MNHNY and CDR2 is SVGAGI (reference sequence). CDR3 sequence reads: CASRRGSTEAFF. CDR3 in DNA: TGTGCCTCACGCCGGGGTAGCACTGAAGCTTTCTTT.

At least ten counts were recorded for this clonotype. The J gene is TRBJ2-2, the V gene TRBV11-2; 9 bases match TRBD1. The germline V gene encodes CDR1 SGHAT and CDR2 FQNNGV. V dropped 4 bases and J dropped 1; count of bases not matched to a gene: 4. This CDR3 contains 16 residues. CDR3 loop: CASSSGTGRNTGELFF. DNA of the CDR3: TGTGCCAGCAGCTCCGGGACAGGGAGGAACACCGGGGAGCTGTTTTTT. Full variable domain (missing parts from reference TRBV11-2 and TRBJ2-2): EAGVAQSPRYKIIEKRQSVAFWCNPISGHATLYWYQQILGQGPKLLIQFQNNGVVDDSQLPKDRFSAERLKGVDSTLKIQPAKLEDSAVYLCASSSGTGRNTGELFFGEGSRLTVL.

In this sample, this clonotype turned up a few times. The gene calls are TRBV19 and TRBJ1-2, with TRBD1 as a possible D gene (5 bases). Germline CDR1 and CDR2: LNHDA and SQIVND (reference sequence). CDR3 length: 13 residues. V was cut by 3 bases and J by 6 bases, with 11 bases left in between. The DNA for the CDR3 is TGTGCCAGTAGTATGGGGCAGAGCGATGGCTACACCTTC. Protein sequence: CASSMGQSDGYTF.

The chain employs TRBV5-6 and TRBJ2-5; 11 bases align to TRBD2. From germline, CDR1 is SGHDT and CDR2 YYEEEE. Germline trimming cut 1 base from V and 0 bases from J; bases unmatched to any gene: 2. The CDR3 length is 16 residues. The CDR3: CASSLTSGRYQETQYF. The CDR3 DNA is TGTGCCAGCAGCTTGACTAGCGGGAGATACCAAGAGACCCAGTACTTC.

Only a few counts were recorded for this clonotype. The genes are TRBV5-1 and TRBJ2-2; D call uncertain. Germline V CDR1 and CDR2: SGHRS, YFSETQ. CDR3 length: 14 amino acids. Trimming stripped 1 base from V and 6 bases from J, with 10 bases between. CDR3 nucleotide sequence: TGCGCCAGCAGCTTGAGAGGCCGCGCCGGGGAGCTGTTTTTT. Translation: CASSLRGRAGELFF.

This clonotype was recorded many times. The V call is TRBV6-5, the J call TRBJ2-1, with 10 bases fitting TRBD2. The CDR3 sequence is 15 residues long. Losses at the gene ends were 5 bases for V and 3 bases for J; bases not matched to a gene: 4. Germline V gene data show CDR1 as MNHEY and CDR2 as SVGAGI. The CDR3 sequence is CASSRTSGYYNEQFF. The CDR3 region has the DNA TGTGCCAGCAGTAGGACTAGCGGATACTACAATGAGCAGTTCTTC.

The V and J genes are TRBV5-6 and TRBJ1-5, with D maybe TRBD1 (5 bases). V lost 3 bases and J 0 bases, leaving 7 bases between the germline ends. Germline lookup yields CDR1 SGHDT and CDR2 YYEEEE. This CDR3 spans 14 amino acids. DNA of the CDR3: TGTGCCAGCAGCTCCAGGGTTAGCAATCAGCCCCAGCATTTT. This gives the protein CASSSRVSNQPQHF.

The J gene is TRBJ2-5, the V gene TRBV6-1, with D hard to call. Germline CDR1 is MNHNS and CDR2 is SASEGT. V was trimmed by 0 bases and J by 6 bases, leaving 11 bases between them. The CDR3 is 14 residues long. CDR3 in DNA: TGTGCCAGCAGTGAAGCGATGACCGGACAGACCCAGTACTTC. Translating gives CASSEAMTGQTQYF.

The table lists this clonotype with a few counts. V is TRBV5-6 and J is TRBJ2-1; D is unclear. The CDR3 is 15 amino acids. Trimming removed 3 bases from V and 0 bases from J, with 10 bases in between. The germline V gene has CDR1 SGHDT and CDR2 YYEEEE. The CDR3 here is CASSSSKSSYNEQFF. The CDR3 coding sequence is TGTGCCAGCAGCTCCTCAAAGAGCTCCTACAATGAGCAGTTCTTC.